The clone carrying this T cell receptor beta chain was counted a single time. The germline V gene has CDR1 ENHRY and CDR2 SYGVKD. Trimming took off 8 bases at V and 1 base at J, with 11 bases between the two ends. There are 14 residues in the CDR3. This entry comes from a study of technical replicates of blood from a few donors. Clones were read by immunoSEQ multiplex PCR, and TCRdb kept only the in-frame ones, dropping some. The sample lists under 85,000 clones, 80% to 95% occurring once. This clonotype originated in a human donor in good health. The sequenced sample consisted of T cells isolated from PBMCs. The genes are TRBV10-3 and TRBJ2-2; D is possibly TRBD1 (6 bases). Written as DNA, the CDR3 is TGTGCCATCCAAGACAGGTGGAACACCGGGGAGCTGTTTTTT. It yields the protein CAIQDRWNTGELFF.